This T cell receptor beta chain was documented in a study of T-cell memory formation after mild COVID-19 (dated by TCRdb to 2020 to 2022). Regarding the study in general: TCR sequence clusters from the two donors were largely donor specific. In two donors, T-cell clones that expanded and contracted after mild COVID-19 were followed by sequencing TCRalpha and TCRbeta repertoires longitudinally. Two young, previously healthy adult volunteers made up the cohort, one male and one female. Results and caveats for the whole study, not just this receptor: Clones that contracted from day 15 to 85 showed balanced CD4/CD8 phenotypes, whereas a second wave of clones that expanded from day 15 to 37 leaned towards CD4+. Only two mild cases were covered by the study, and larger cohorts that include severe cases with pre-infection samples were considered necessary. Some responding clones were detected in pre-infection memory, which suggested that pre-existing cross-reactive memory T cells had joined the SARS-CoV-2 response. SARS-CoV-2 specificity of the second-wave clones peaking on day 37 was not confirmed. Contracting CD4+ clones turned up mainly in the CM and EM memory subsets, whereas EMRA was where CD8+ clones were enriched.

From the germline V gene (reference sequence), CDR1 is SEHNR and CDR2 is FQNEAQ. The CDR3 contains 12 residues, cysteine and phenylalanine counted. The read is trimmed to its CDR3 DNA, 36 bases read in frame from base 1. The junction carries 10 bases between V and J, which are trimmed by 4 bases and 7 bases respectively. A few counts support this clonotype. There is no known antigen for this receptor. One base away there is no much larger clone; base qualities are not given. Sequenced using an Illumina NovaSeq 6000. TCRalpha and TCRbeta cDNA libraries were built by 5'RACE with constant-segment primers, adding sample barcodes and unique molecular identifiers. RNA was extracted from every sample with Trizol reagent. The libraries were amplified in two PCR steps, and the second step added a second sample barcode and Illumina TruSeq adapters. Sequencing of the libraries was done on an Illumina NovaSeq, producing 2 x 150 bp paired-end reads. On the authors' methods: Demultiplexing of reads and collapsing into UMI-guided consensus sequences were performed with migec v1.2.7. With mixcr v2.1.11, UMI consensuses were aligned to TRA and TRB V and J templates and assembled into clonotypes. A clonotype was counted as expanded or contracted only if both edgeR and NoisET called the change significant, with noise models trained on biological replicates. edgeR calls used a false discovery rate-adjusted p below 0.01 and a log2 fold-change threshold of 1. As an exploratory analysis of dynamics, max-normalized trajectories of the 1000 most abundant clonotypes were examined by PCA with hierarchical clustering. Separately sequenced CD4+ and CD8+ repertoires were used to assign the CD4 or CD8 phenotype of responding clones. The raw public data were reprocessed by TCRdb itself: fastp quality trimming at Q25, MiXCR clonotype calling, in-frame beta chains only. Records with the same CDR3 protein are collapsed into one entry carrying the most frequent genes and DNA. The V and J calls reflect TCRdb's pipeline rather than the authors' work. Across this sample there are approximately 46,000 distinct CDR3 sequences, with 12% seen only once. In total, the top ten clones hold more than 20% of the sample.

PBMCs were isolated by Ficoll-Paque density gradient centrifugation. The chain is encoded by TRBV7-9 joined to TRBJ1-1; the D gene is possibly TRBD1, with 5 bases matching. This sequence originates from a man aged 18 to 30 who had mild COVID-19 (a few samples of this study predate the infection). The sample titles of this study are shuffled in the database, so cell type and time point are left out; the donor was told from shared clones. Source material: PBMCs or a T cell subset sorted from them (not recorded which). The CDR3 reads CASSSVRGEAFF. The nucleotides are TGTGCCAGCAGCTCGGTGAGGGGTGAAGCTTTCTTT.